The 26 T cell receptor beta chains given below trace back to one sample, sequenced in a study of T cell responses to AZD1222 COVID-19 vaccine. Some clones are missing from TCRdb's copy, which holds only in-frame ones; the method was immunoSEQ multiplex PCR. This table has fewer than 120,000 clones, 85% to 95% appearing once. The sequences come from peripheral blood, collected on day 0 of AZD1222 vaccination. The receptor set was obtained from an adult in good health.

CDR3 amino acids: CASSLGLQGTGELFF. CDR3 DNA sequence: TGTGCCAGCAGTCTGGGGCTACAGGGAACCGGGGAGCTGTTTTTT. V usage is TRBV2 and J usage is TRBJ2-2; tentative D call: TRBD1 (6 bases). Trimming cost V 5 bases and J 5 bases, with 15 bases left between them. CDR1 and CDR2 (germline): SNHLY, FYNNEI. The CDR3 spans 15 residues. Supplemented by reference TRBV2 and TRBJ2-2, the full variable domain reads EPEVTQTPSHQVTQMGQEVILRCVPISNHLYFYWYRQILGQKVEFLVSFYNNEISEKSEIFDDQFSVERPDGSNFTLKIRSTKLEDSAMYFCASSLGLQGTGELFFGEGSRLTVL.

V gene TRBV7-9 combines with J gene TRBJ1-5, with 9 bases aligning to TRBD1. The germline gives CDR1 SEHNR, CDR2 FQNEAQ (reference sequence). The ends lost 3 bases at V and 6 bases at J; junction bases unmatched: 6. The CDR3 consists of 15 residues. CDR3 in amino acids: CASSLTGGRSQPQHF. The CDR3 coding sequence is TGTGCCAGCAGCTTGACAGGGGGTAGGAGTCAGCCCCAGCATTTT.

The chain recombines TRBV11-2 with TRBJ2-2; D gene unclear. V lost 1 base to trimming and J lost 6 bases, with 12 bases between them. CDR1 is SGHAT, CDR2 FQNNGV, per germline. The CDR3 runs to 15 residues. The CDR3 spells CASSLVGYGSGELFF. CDR3 nucleotides: TGTGCCAGCAGCTTAGTCGGGTACGGGTCCGGGGAGCTGTTTTTT.

The V call is TRBV6-5, the J call TRBJ2-1; TRBD1 aligns across 8 bases. CDR1 MNHEY and CDR2 SVGAGI come from the germline V gene. Unmatched junction bases numbered 7, after V lost 2 bases and J lost 7 bases. The CDR3 runs to 15 residues. This CDR3 reads CASSYTDRAGNEQFF. In DNA form, the CDR3 reads TGTGCCAGCAGTTACACGGACAGGGCGGGGAATGAGCAGTTCTTC.

The rearrangement uses TRBV5-4 and TRBJ2-7; D is uncertain. The CDR3 spans 13 residues. The germline V gene has CDR1 SGHNT and CDR2 YYREEE (reference sequence). Deletions cut 2 bases from V and 2 bases from J, with 8 bases between. This chain's CDR3 is CASSLGSPYEQYF. DNA for the CDR3: TGTGCCAGCAGCTTAGGGTCCCCCTACGAGCAGTACTTC.

This clone showed up just a few times. The gene calls are TRBV10-1 and TRBJ2-3; tentative D call: TRBD1 (5 bases). The CDR3 length is 14 residues. Per germline, CDR1 WNHNN and CDR2 SYGVQD (reference sequence). Trimming took 0 bases from V and 1 from J, leaving 5 bases between them. This CDR3 is CASSESTGTDTQYF. The CDR3 nucleotides read TGCGCCAGCAGTGAGTCGACAGGCACAGATACGCAGTATTTT.

The chain is built from TRBV3-1 (or the pseudogene TRBV3-2) and TRBJ1-1; D may be TRBD1 (5 bases). This CDR3 is 15 amino acids long. Germline CDR1 LGHDT, CDR2 YNNKEL (reference sequence). V was shortened by 0 bases and J by 5 bases, with 13 bases between the two germline ends. Here the CDR3 reads CASSQDHGGGTEAFF. DNA for the CDR3: TGTGCCAGCAGCCAAGATCATGGGGGGGGGACTGAAGCTTTCTTT.

This clone is a singleton in its sample. The CDR3 nucleotides read TGTGCCAGCAGACCCCCTACGGGAGGACCCAATGAGCAGTTCTTC. Its translation is CASRPPTGGPNEQFF. This chain uses TRBV28 with TRBJ2-1; 7 bases line up with TRBD2. The CDR3 spans 15 residues. The V segment lost 6 bases and the J segment 6 bases; nucleotides outside the gene matches: 11. CDR1 is MDHEN, CDR2 SYDVKM, per germline.

The chain couples TRBV10-1 to TRBJ2-3, with D possibly TRBD2 on 6 matching bases. Per the germline V gene, CDR1 is WNHNN and CDR2 is SYGVQD (reference sequence). The CDR3 has 14 amino acids. The V and J ends lost 3 bases and 9 bases respectively, with 16 bases between them. The DNA of the CDR3 is TGCGCCAGCAGTGAAGGAGGGCCCACAAGGACGCAGTATTTT. Its protein product is CASSEGGPTRTQYF.

This clone has just one count. The V and J genes are TRBV19 and TRBJ2-1; 7 bases are shared with TRBD2. CDR3 length: 15 amino acids. Germline V gene data show CDR1 as LNHDA and CDR2 as SQIVND (reference sequence). Trimming took 6 bases from V and 0 from J; bases not matched to a gene: 5. CDR3 coding DNA: TGTGCCAGTAGAGCTAGCGGAAGCTCCTACAATGAGCAGTTCTTC. Translating it yields CASRASGSSYNEQFF.

The chain employs TRBV6-5 and TRBJ1-5; a weak D match, TRBD1 (6 bases). Germline CDR1 and CDR2: MNHEY and SVGAGI. The CDR3 is 15 residues long. Trimming took off 0 bases at V and 4 bases at J, with 10 bases between the two ends. CDR3 in amino acids: CASSYSRGGNQPQHF. CDR3 DNA: TGTGCCAGCAGTTACTCGAGGGGGGGTAATCAGCCCCAGCATTTT.

This rearrangement joins TRBV29-1 to TRBJ2-5, with D tentatively TRBD1 (5 bases). This CDR3 has 11 residues. The V and J ends lost 6 bases and 7 bases respectively, with 12 bases between them. Germline V lookup: CDR1 SQVTM, CDR2 ANQGSEA. The CDR3 region is CSVHDRGTQYF. In DNA form, the CDR3 reads TGCAGCGTCCACGACAGAGGGACCCAGTACTTC. The variable domain in full, completed from reference TRBV29-1 and TRBJ2-5, reads SAVISQKPSRDICQRGTSLTIQCQVDSQVTMMFWYRQQPGQSLTLIATANQGSEATYESGFVIDKFPISRPNLTFSTLTVSNMSPEDSSIYLCSVHDRGTQYFGPGTRLLVL.

This chain links TRBV29-1 with TRBJ1-2, with D possibly matching TRBD1 (5 bases). Looked up from germline, CDR1 is SQVTM and CDR2 is ANQGSEA. Trimming left V 5 bases short and J 2 bases short, with 15 bases between. The CDR3 consists of 14 residues. The CDR3 sequence: CSVTPGGYNYGYTF. The CDR3, as DNA: TGCAGCGTTACCCCGGGGGGGTACAACTATGGCTACACCTTC.

V and J are TRBV7-2 and TRBJ1-2, with no clear D. V dropped 2 bases and J dropped 0 bases, with 10 bases sitting between them. The CDR3 is 15 residues long. Germline V lookup: CDR1 SGHTA, CDR2 FQGNSA. The CDR3 loop is CASSLQASSNYGYTF. In DNA, the CDR3 is TGTGCCAGCAGCTTACAGGCGTCGTCTAACTATGGCTACACCTTC.

The V call is TRBV10-2, the J call TRBJ1-5; the match to TRBD1 covers 9 bases. The ends lost 5 bases at V and 2 bases at J; junction bases unmatched: 10. The CDR3 totals 17 residues. Germline-derived CDR1 and CDR2 are WSHSY and SAAADI. The CDR3 sequence is CASSSGQGLNGNQPQHF. CDR3 coding DNA: TGCGCCAGCAGTTCGGGACAGGGCCTTAATGGCAATCAGCCCCAGCATTTT.

The rearrangement links TRBV27 to TRBJ2-2, with D possibly TRBD2 on 6 matching bases. V shed 5 bases and J shed 5 bases, with 15 bases lying between them. Germline assignment: CDR1 MNHEY and CDR2 SMNVEV (reference sequence). CDR3 size: 15 residues. The CDR3 here is CASSLREPSTGELFF. The CDR3 coding sequence is TGTGCCAGCAGTCTCCGGGAGCCTTCGACCGGGGAGCTGTTTTTT.

The chain carries TRBV6-2 or TRBV6-3 and TRBJ1-4; 7 bases align to TRBD1. The length of the CDR3 is 15 residues. V lost 6 bases, J lost 0 bases, and 4 bases stayed unmatched. CDR1 MNHEY and CDR2 SVGEGT come from the germline V gene. CDR3: CASSRDSPTNEKLFF. The CDR3 nucleotides read TGTGCCAGCAGCAGGGACAGCCCAACTAATGAAAAACTGTTTTTT.

This chain links TRBV28 with TRBJ1-2; D not certain. Germline CDR1 and CDR2: MDHEN and SYDVKM. The CDR3 extends over 12 amino acids. Between the trimmed V and J ends, which lost 6 bases and 8 bases, there was a span of 13 bases. The CDR3 spells CASSPPGGGYTF. The DNA of the CDR3 is TGTGCCAGCAGCCCTCCGGGAGGAGGCTACACCTTC.

The chain has TRBV30 and TRBJ1-2; D possibly corresponds to TRBD1 (6 bases). V was pared by 2 bases and J by 4 bases, with 17 bases between. Germline V lookup: CDR1 GTSNPN, CDR2 SVGIG (reference sequence). The CDR3 sequence is 15 residues long. The CDR3: CAWSKEGWGAYGYTF. The CDR3 DNA reads as TGTGCCTGGAGTAAAGAGGGCTGGGGGGCCTATGGCTACACCTTC.

J is TRBJ2-5 and V is TRBV9, with unresolved D. Trimming stripped 4 bases from V and 1 base from J, with 11 bases between. Germline-derived CDR1 and CDR2 are SGDLS and YYNGEE. CDR3 length equals 14 residues. The CDR3 loop reads CASSTQDGQETQYF. In DNA form, the CDR3 reads TGTGCCAGCAGCACCCAAGACGGCCAAGAGACCCAGTACTTC.

The chain is built from TRBV28 and TRBJ1-1; no reliable D call. The CDR3 has 12 amino acids. The germline V gene encodes CDR1 MDHEN and CDR2 SYDVKM. V dropped 6 bases and J dropped 0 bases, with 5 bases sitting between them. This CDR3 is CASSTVNTEAFF. The CDR3 nucleotides are TGTGCCAGCAGCACCGTGAACACTGAAGCTTTCTTT.

The chain employs TRBV19 and TRBJ2-7; 8 positions agree with TRBD1. V dropped 7 bases and J dropped 2; count of bases not matched to a gene: 7. Germline V CDR1 and CDR2: LNHDA, SQIVND (reference sequence). The CDR3 sequence is 14 residues long. Written as DNA, the CDR3 is TGTGCCAGTAACCCTGGGACAGGCACCTACGAGCAGTACTTC. Protein sequence: CASNPGTGTYEQYF.

The gene calls are TRBV19 and TRBJ1-6; TRBD1 aligns across 8 bases. Germline V gives CDR1 LNHDA, CDR2 SQIVND (reference sequence). The V segment lost 3 bases and the J segment 1 base; nucleotides outside the gene matches: 20. The length of the CDR3 is 22 residues. The CDR3 loop reads CASSISPLTTGVEGSYNSPLHF. The CDR3 DNA reads TGTGCCAGTAGTATCTCCCCCCTTACGACAGGGGTAGAAGGATCCTATAATTCACCCCTCCACTTT. The variable domain in full, with the rest retrieved from reference TRBV19 and TRBJ1-6, is DGGITQSPKYLFRKEGQNVTLSCEQNLNHDAMYWYRQDPGQGLRLIYYSQIVNDFQKGDIAEGYSVSREKKESFPLTVTSAQKNPTAFYLCASSISPLTTGVEGSYNSPLHFGNGTRLTVT.

The V gene is TRBV9, the J gene TRBJ2-1; 11 nucleotides align to TRBD2. There are 16 residues in the CDR3. With 0 bases clipped from V and 7 bases from J, the junction kept 6 bases outside the gene matches. Germline V CDR1 and CDR2: SGDLS, YYNGEE. The CDR3: CASSVGILAGDNEQFF. CDR3 coding DNA: TGTGCCAGCAGCGTAGGAATACTAGCGGGGGATAATGAGCAGTTCTTC.

This chain joins TRBV28 and TRBJ1-2; 9 nucleotides agree with TRBD1. The V segment lost 5 bases and the J segment 5 bases; nucleotides outside the gene matches: 6. The CDR3 is 14 amino acids. Germline lookup yields CDR1 MDHEN and CDR2 SYDVKM. The CDR3 region is CASSERQGGYGYTF. The CDR3 region has the DNA TGTGCCAGCAGTGAGAGACAGGGGGGGTATGGCTACACCTTC.

V usage is TRBV24-1 and J usage is TRBJ2-2; tentative D call: TRBD1 (7 bases). With 2 bases removed from V and 0 bases from J, the gap between germline ends came to 12 bases. The CDR3 runs to 17 residues. Germline lookup yields CDR1 KGHDR and CDR2 SFDVKD. DNA for the CDR3: TGTGCCACCAGTGATTCCCGGAGGGGGCCGAACACCGGGGAGCTGTTTTTT. Translated: CATSDSRRGPNTGELFF.